Reported below is one TCR beta chain. Its antigen remains unidentified. Assay used: immunoSEQ multiplex PCR; TCRdb lists only in-frame clones, some missing. The data contain about 120,000 clones, around nine tenths of them singletons. The sample is drawn from a study of graft-versus-host responses after intestinal transplantation. General study results and limits: There was an association between peak levels of circulating GvH clones and early post-transplant HvG declines.

This CDR3 contains 14 residues. J lost 2 bases, V lost 5 bases, and 6 bases had no gene match. CDR1 and CDR2 from the germline V gene are SGHRS and YFSETQ. The sequencing here drew on unstimulated CD4+ T cells sorted from spleen or lymph node cells, taken before intestinal transplant. V usage is TRBV5-1 and J usage is TRBJ2-5; 7 bases map to TRBD1. The receptor was derived from a human donor who received an intestinal transplant. Here the CDR3 reads CASRRDSAQETQYF. As DNA, the CDR3 is TGCGCCAGCAGGAGGGACAGCGCTCAAGAGACCCAGTACTTC.